Listed here are 8 T cell receptor beta chains from one sample, sequenced in a study of T cell responses to AZD1222 COVID-19 vaccine. This table comes from immunoSEQ multiplex PCR, and its TCRdb copy is limited to in-frame clones, with some not included. Of about 110,000 clones in the sample, 80% to 95% are singletons; the top ten hold approximately 8%. Sequenced material: peripheral blood, taken 28 days after the second AZD1222 dose. These receptors originate from an adult who received the AZD1222 COVID-19 vaccine.

The rearrangement links TRBV28 to TRBJ1-4; perhaps TRBD1 as D (6 bases). CDR1 is MDHEN and CDR2 is SYDVKM in the germline V gene. V was shortened by 5 bases and J by 3 bases, with 13 bases between the two germline ends. This CDR3 has 15 residues. CDR3 in amino acids: CASSVTGRANEKLFF. The CDR3 DNA reads TGTGCCAGCAGTGTAACAGGGCGGGCTAATGAAAAACTGTTTTTT.

This chain links TRBV6-2 or TRBV6-3 with TRBJ2-3, with a weak D call TRBD2 (6 bases). This CDR3 has 15 residues. Trimming shortened V by 0 bases and J by 2 bases, and 9 bases separated the two germline ends. CDR1 MNHEY and CDR2 SVGEGT come from the germline V gene. The CDR3 spells CASSYSPGDTDTQYF. CDR3 sequence (DNA): TGTGCCAGCAGTTACTCTCCGGGGGACACAGATACGCAGTATTTT.

The V call is TRBV29-1, the J call TRBJ1-2; D possibly corresponds to TRBD1 (6 bases). The CDR3 sequence is 11 residues long. CDR1 and CDR2 from the germline V gene are SQVTM and ANQGSEA. V gave up 5 bases and J gave up 7 bases, with 11 bases separating them. The CDR3 nucleotides read TGCAGCGTTTACAGGGCTGGTGGCTACACCTTC. Amino acids: CSVYRAGGYTF.

The chain uses TRBV3-1 (or the pseudogene TRBV3-2) and TRBJ1-6; 7 nucleotides match TRBD1. Losses at the gene ends were 6 bases for V and 7 bases for J; bases not matched to a gene: 6. Germline V CDR1 and CDR2: LGHDT, YNNKEL (reference sequence). This CDR3 is built from 14 residues. This CDR3 reads CASRPTGANSPLHF. In nucleotides, the CDR3 is TGTGCCAGCAGACCCACAGGGGCCAATTCACCCCTCCACTTT.

The chain has TRBV6-2 or TRBV6-3 and TRBJ2-3; D call uncertain. In germline, CDR1 is MNHEY, CDR2 SVGEGT. V was cut by 6 bases and J by 1 base, with 11 bases left in between. The CDR3 consists of 14 residues. The CDR3 DNA follows: TGTGCCAGCAGCCCTGGCAGCGGCACAGATACGCAGTATTTT. Protein: CASSPGSGTDTQYF.

The chain carries TRBV19 and TRBJ2-3, with no clear D. The CDR3 runs to 14 residues. V was clipped by 5 bases and J by 2 bases, with 11 bases between them. Germline lookup yields CDR1 LNHDA and CDR2 SQIVND (reference sequence). DNA of the CDR3: TGTGCCAGTAGTCCTCGTACTTACACAGATACGCAGTATTTT. It codes for CASSPRTYTDTQYF.

This clone was seen once. The chain couples TRBV7-9 to TRBJ2-7; TRBD1 matches 7 bases. There are 15 residues in the CDR3. J lost 2 bases, V lost 5 bases, and 9 bases had no gene match. CDR1 is SEHNR, CDR2 FQNEAQ, per germline (reference sequence). The CDR3 is CASSPGTEITYEQYF. The CDR3 DNA reads as TGTGCCAGCAGCCCAGGGACAGAGATCACCTACGAGCAGTACTTC.

The V and J genes are TRBV6-1 and TRBJ2-1; 8 bases match TRBD1. The germline gives CDR1 MNHNS, CDR2 SASEGT. This CDR3 comprises 16 residues. J gave up 5 bases and V 3 bases, and 9 bases lay outside the gene matches. The CDR3 DNA sequence: TGTGCCAGCAGTGACCCTCCGGGACAGGCCCACAATGAGCAGTTCTTC. Residues: CASSDPPGQAHNEQFF.